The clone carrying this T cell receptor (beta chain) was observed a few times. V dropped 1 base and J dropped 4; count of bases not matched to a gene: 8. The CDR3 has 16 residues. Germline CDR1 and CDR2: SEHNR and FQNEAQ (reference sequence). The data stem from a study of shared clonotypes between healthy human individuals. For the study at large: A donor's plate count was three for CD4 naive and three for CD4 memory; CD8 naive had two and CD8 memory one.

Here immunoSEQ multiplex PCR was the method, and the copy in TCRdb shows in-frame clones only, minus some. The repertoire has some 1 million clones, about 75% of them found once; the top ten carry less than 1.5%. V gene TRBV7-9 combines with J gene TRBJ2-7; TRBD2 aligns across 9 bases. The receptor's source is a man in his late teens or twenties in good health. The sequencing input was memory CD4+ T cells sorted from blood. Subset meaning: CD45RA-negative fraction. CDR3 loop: CASSLDFAGGQYEQYF. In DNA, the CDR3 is TGTGCCAGCAGCTTAGACTTTGCGGGGGGGCAGTACGAGCAGTACTTC.